This TCR beta chain emerged from a study of blood T cell repertoires in COVID-19. The overall study: T cells, B-cell-depleted T cells, or PBMCs supplied cDNA or gDNA.

Trimming took off 5 bases at V and 6 bases at J, with 10 bases between the two ends. The CDR3 runs 13 residues. The germline V gene has CDR1 MDHEN and CDR2 SYDVKM. This clone was counted a few times. Measured with immunoSEQ multiplex PCR; TCRdb has only the in-frame clones, and not every one. The sample lists about 88,000 clones, 88% occurring once. The chain joins TRBV28 to TRBJ1-4; D perhaps matches TRBD1 (6 bases). Specimen: peripheral blood. This receptor was obtained from a woman of 80 years or more with acute or convalescent COVID-19. CDR3 in amino acids: CASSPYRDEKLFF. In DNA form, the CDR3 reads TGTGCCAGCAGTCCCTACAGGGATGAAAAACTGTTTTTT. Variable domain in full (rest from reference TRBV28 and TRBJ1-4): DVKVTQSSRYLVKRTGEKVFLECVQDMDHENMFWYRQDPGLGLRLIYFSYDVKMKEKGDIPEGYSVSREKKERFSLILESASTNQTSMYLCASSPYRDEKLFFGSGTQLSVL.